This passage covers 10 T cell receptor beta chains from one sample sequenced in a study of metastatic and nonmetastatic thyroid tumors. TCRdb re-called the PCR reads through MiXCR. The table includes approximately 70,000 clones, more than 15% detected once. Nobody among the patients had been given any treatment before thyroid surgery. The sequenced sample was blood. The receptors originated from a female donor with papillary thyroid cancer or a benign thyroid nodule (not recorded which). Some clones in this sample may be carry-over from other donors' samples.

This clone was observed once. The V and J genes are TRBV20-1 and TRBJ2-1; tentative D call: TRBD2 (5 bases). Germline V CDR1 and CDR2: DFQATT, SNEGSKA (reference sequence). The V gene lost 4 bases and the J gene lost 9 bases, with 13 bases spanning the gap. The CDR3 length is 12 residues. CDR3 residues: CSATSGGSEQFF. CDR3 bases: TGCAGTGCTACATCCGGAGGCAGTGAGCAGTTCTTC.

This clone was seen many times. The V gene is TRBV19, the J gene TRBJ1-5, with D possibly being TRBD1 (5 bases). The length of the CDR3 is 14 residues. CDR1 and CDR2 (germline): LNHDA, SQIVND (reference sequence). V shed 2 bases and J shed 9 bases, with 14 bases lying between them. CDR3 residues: CASSINQGLGPQHF. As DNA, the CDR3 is TGTGCCAGTAGTATAAATCAGGGACTGGGGCCCCAGCATTTT.

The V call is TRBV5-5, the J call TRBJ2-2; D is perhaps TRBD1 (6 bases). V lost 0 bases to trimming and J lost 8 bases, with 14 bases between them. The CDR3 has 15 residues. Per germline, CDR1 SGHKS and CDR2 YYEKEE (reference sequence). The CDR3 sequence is CASSLDRVGTGELFF. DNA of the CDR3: TGTGCCAGCAGCTTGGACAGGGTAGGCACAGGGGAGCTGTTTTTT.

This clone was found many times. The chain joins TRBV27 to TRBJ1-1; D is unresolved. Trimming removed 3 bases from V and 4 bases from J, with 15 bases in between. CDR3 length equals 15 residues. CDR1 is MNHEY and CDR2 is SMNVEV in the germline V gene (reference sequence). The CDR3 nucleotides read TGTGCCAGCAGTTTTGGGAATATGGGTGGCACTGAAGCTTTCTTT. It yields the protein CASSFGNMGGTEAFF.

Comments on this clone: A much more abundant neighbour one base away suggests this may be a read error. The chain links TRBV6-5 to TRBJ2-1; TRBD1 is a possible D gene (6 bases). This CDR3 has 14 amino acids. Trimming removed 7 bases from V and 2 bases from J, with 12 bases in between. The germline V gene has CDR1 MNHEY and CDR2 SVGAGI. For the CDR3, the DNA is TGTGCCAGCACGAGGACAGTAACCTACAATGAGCAGTTCTTC. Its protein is CASTRTVTYNEQFF.

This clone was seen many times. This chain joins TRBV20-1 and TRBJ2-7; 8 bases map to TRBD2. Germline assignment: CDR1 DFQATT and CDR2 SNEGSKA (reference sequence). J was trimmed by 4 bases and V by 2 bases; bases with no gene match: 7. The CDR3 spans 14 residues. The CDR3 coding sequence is TGCAGTGCTAGACAACTAGCGGAGCCGTACGAGCAGTACTTC. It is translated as CSARQLAEPYEQYF.

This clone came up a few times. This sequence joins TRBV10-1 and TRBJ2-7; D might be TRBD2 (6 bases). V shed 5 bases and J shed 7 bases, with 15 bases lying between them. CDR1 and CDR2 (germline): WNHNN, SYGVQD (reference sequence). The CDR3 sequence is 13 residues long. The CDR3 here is CASSPTVGGEQYF. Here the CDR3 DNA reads TGCGCCAGCAGTCCGACAGTCGGGGGAGAGCAGTACTTC.

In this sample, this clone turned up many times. CDR3 bases: TGCGCCAGCAGCACAAGACCTAGCGTCCAAACTAACAATGAGCAGTTCTTC. It yields the protein CASSTRPSVQTNNEQFF. This sequence joins TRBV5-1 and TRBJ2-1; perhaps TRBD2 as D (6 bases). V shed 4 bases and J shed 5 bases, with 22 bases lying between them. There are 17 residues in the CDR3. Germline V gene lookup returns CDR1 SGHRS and CDR2 YFSETQ.

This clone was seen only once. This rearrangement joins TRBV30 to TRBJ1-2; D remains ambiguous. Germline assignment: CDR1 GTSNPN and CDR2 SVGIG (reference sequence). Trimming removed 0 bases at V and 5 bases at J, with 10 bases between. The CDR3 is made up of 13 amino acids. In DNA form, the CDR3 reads TGTGCCTGGAGTGTAGGGATTGGGTATGGCTACACCTTC. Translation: CAWSVGIGYGYTF. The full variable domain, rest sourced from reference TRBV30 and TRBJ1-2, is SQTIHQWPATLVQPVGSPLSLECTVEGTSNPNLYWYRQAAGRGLQLLFYSVGIGQISSEVPQNLSASRPQDRQFILSSKKLLLSDSGFYLCAWSVGIGYGYTFGSGTRLTVV.

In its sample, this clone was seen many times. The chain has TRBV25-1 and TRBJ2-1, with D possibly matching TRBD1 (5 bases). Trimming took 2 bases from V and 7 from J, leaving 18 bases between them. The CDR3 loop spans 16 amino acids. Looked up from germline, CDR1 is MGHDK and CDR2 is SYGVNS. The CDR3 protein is CASSEMTVGFENEQFF. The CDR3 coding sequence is TGTGCCAGCAGTGAAATGACAGTGGGGTTTGAAAATGAGCAGTTCTTC.